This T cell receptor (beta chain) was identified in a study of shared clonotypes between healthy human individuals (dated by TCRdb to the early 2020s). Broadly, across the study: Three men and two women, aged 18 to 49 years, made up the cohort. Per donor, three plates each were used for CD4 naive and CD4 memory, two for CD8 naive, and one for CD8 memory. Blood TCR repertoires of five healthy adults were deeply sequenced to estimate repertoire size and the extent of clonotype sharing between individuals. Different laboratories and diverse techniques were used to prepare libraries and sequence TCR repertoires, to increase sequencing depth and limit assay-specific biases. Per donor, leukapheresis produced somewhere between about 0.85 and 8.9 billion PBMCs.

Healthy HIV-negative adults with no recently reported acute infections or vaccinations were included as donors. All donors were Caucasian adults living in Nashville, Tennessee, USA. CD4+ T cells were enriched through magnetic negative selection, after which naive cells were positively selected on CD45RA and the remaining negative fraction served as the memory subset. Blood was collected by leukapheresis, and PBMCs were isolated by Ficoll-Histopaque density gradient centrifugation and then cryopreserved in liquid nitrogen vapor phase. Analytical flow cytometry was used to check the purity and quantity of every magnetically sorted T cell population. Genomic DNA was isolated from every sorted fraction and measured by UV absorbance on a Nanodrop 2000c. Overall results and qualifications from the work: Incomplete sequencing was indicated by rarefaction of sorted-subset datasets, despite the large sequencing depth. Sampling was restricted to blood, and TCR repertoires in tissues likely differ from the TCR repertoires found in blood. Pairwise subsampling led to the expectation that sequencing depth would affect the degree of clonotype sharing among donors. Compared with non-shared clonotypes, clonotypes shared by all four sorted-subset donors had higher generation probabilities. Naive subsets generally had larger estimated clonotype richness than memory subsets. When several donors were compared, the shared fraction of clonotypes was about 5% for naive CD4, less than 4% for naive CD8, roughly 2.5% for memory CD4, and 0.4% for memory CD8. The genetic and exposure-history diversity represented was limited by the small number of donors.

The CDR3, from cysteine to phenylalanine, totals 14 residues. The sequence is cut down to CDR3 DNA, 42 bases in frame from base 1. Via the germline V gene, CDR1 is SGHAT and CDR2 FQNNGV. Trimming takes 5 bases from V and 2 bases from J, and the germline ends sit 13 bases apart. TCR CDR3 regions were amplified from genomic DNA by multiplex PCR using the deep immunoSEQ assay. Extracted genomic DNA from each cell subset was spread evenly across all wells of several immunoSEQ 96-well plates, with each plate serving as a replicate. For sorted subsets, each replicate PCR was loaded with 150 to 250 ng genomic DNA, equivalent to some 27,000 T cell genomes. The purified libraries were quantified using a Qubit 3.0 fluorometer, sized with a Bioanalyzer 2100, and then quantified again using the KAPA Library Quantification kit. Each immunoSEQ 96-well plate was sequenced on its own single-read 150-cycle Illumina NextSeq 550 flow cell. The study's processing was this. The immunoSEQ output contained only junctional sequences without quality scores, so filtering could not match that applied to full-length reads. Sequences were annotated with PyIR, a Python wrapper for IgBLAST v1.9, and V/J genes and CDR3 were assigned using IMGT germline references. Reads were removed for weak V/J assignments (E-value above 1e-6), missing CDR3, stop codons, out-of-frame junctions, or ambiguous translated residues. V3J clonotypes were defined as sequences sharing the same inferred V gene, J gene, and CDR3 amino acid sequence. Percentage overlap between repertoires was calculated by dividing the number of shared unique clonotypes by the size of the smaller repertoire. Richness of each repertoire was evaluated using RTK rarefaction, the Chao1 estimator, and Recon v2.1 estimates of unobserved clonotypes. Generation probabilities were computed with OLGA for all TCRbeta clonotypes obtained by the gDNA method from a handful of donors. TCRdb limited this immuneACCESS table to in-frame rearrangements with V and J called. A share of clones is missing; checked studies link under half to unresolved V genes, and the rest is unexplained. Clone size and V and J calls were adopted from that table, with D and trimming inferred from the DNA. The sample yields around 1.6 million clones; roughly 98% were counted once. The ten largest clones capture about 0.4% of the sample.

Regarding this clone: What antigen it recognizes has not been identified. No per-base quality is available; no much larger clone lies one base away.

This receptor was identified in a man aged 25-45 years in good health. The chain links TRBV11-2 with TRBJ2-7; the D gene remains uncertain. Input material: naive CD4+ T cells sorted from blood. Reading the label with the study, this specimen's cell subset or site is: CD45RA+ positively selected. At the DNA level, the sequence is TGTGCCAGCAGCCGCCCGACGATCCCCTACGAGCAGTACTTC. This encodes CASSRPTIPYEQYF.